This T cell receptor (beta chain) was observed in a study of CD8+ T cells in alopecia areata. Study at large: Using the percentage of affected scalp area, treated patients' severity was scored.

Regarding this clone: This CDR3 is also generated by other DNA sequences in the sample.

The treatment: oral pan-JAK inhibitor, 5-10 mg twice daily. This CDR3 contains 12 residues. With 5 bases removed from V and 1 base from J, the gap between germline ends came to 6 bases. Germline V gene lookup returns CDR1 GTSNPN and CDR2 SVGIG (reference sequence). Following RNA extraction, reverse transcription yielded cDNA that acted as the sequencing template. Only in-frame clones appear in the TCRdb table, and some are missing; sequencing was by immunoSEQ multiplex PCR. In the table there are about 250,000 clones, around three fifths of which are singletons. Source: CD4+ T cells sorted from blood, taken at approximately week 51, from a patient treated with tofacitinib. The TCR was taken from a human donor with alopecia areata. The chain is built from TRBV30 and TRBJ1-5; weak D call: TRBD1 (5 bases). Here the CDR3 reads CAWGDSNQPQHF. DNA of the CDR3: TGTGCCTGGGGGGACAGCAATCAGCCCCAGCATTTT.